This TCR beta chain was sequenced in a study of cytomegalovirus exposure and HLA in healthy donors. Study-level findings and limits: The productive fraction for most TCR beta V segments was about 87% or about 30% in an earlier analysis. HLA alleles were associated with some 16,000 TCR beta sequences in a later analysis at 0.05 false discovery rate. The number of N-insertions in an Asian-associated ancestry cluster was reportedly below the 666-donor mean in a later analysis. In presence/absence analyses, roughly uniform sequencing depth across donors was assumed.

The PCR used 60 Vbeta and 13 Jbeta primers. Method: immunoSEQ multiplex PCR; TCRdb's copy keeps in-frame clones and lacks some. The data contain approximately 190,000 clones, roughly 80% of them singletons. A single count supports this clone. Its antigen is unidentified. The CDR3 is 16 residues long. V trimming: 4 bases; J trimming: 2 bases; junction bases outside the gene matches: 6. Looked up from germline, CDR1 is SGHRS and CDR2 is YFSETQ. The receptor comes from a woman aged 50 to 65 in good health and CMV-seropositive. The chain couples TRBV5-1 to TRBJ2-3; 11 positions match TRBD2. The sequencing input was PBMCs. CDR3 bases: TGCGCCAGCAGCCGGACTAGCGGGTCAGTCACAGATACGCAGTATTTT. Translated, it gives CASSRTSGSVTDTQYF. The whole variable domain, remainder taken from reference TRBV5-1 and TRBJ2-3, is KAGVTQTPRYLIKTRGQQVTLSCSPISGHRSVSWYQQTPGQGLQFLFEYFSETQRNKGNFPGRFSGRQFSNSRSEMNVSTLELGDSALYLCASSRTSGSVTDTQYFGPGTRLTVL.